The next 21 T cell receptor beta chains were all read from a single sample in a study of T cell repertoires in cytomegalovirus infection. TCRdb re-analysed the reads in MiXCR, keeping a single row per CDR3 protein. The sample consists of about 51,000 distinct CDR3 sequences, roughly 20% of them appearing once. Their antigens are not known. This material consisted of CD8+ T cells from cultured PBMCs, taken from culture after CMV antigen stimulation. These receptors were taken from a human donor in good health (CMV status not recorded). Some clones in this sample may be carry-over from other donors' samples.

A few counts support this clonotype. The chain couples TRBV6-6 to TRBJ1-4; 8 bases are shared with TRBD1. The CDR3 sequence is 14 residues long. Germline V gene sequence: CDR1 MNHNY, CDR2 SVGAGI (reference sequence). The trim removed 8 bases at V and 5 bases at J, leaving 7 bases unmatched. The CDR3 here is CASGPGGSNEKLFF. For the CDR3, the DNA is TGTGCCAGCGGACCAGGGGGCTCGAATGAAAAACTGTTTTTT.

The table lists this clonotype with a few counts. This chain uses TRBV6-5 with TRBJ2-7, with D uncertain. This CDR3 spans 11 amino acids. Per germline, CDR1 MNHEY and CDR2 SVGAGI. Trimming pared 2 bases from V and 5 bases from J, leaving 4 bases between. The CDR3 sequence is CASSYADEQYF. The CDR3 DNA is TGTGCCAGCAGTTACGCGGACGAGCAGTACTTC.

The V call is TRBV25-1, the J call TRBJ2-1; 8 positions agree with TRBD2. Germline CDR1 and CDR2: MGHDK and SYGVNS. This CDR3 has 16 residues. The junction had 10 bases not matched to a gene; V was cut back by 5 bases and J by 4 bases. The CDR3: CASSTGLSGGYNEQFF. As DNA, the CDR3 is TGTGCCAGCAGTACGGGACTAAGCGGGGGATACAATGAGCAGTTCTTC.

V usage is TRBV4-2 and J usage is TRBJ1-5, with D possibly being TRBD1 (6 bases). CDR1 is LGHNA, CDR2 YNFKEQ, per germline. V was shortened by 5 bases and J by 4 bases, with 12 bases between the two germline ends. This CDR3 comprises 14 residues. The CDR3 DNA is TGTGCCAGCAGCTTAGGGACACCTAATCAGCCCCAGCATTTT. It yields the protein CASSLGTPNQPQHF.

This clonotype rates as medium-sized. DNA of the CDR3: TGTGCCAGCAGCTTAGGAGGGGGGATCTCTTATGGCTACACCTTC. Translating gives CASSLGGGISYGYTF. The chain combines TRBV11-2 with TRBJ1-2, with D tentatively TRBD1 (6 bases). V was clipped by 1 base and J by 5 bases, with 14 bases between them. There are 15 residues in the CDR3. Per the germline V gene, CDR1 is SGHAT and CDR2 is FQNNGV.

V and J are TRBV7-9 and TRBJ1-2; unclear D gene. This CDR3 spans 14 amino acids. V was clipped by 5 bases and J by 4 bases, with 14 bases between them. Looked up from germline, CDR1 is SEHNR and CDR2 is FQNEAQ (reference sequence). In nucleotides, the CDR3 is TGTGCCAGCAGCCCACTGGACTCCTTCTATGGCTACACCTTC. It codes for CASSPLDSFYGYTF.

This clonotype was found many times. The rearrangement joins TRBV7-8 to TRBJ2-7, with TRBD2 matching 7 bases. With V trimmed by 0 bases and J by 5 bases, 7 bases remained unmatched. The CDR3 has 15 residues. Germline CDR1 SGHVS, CDR2 FQNEAQ. The CDR3 coding sequence is TGTGCCAGCAGCTTAGCATTTGCGGGAGATGACGAGCAGTACTTC. Residues: CASSLAFAGDDEQYF.

The table lists this clonotype with a few counts. The chain employs TRBV7-9 and TRBJ2-2, with D uncertain. Trimming shortened V by 4 bases and J by 3 bases, and 3 bases separated the two germline ends. The CDR3 is 12 amino acids. Germline lookup yields CDR1 SEHNR and CDR2 FQNEAQ (reference sequence). The CDR3 protein is CASSSDTGELFF. The CDR3 bases are TGTGCCAGCAGCTCAGACACCGGGGAGCTGTTTTTT.

This clonotype is judged medium-sized. The chain joins TRBV7-9 to TRBJ2-7; D unclear. The V and J ends lost 3 bases and 2 bases respectively, with 8 bases between them. There are 13 residues in the CDR3. Germline V gene sequence: CDR1 SEHNR, CDR2 FQNEAQ (reference sequence). In DNA form, the CDR3 reads TGTGCCAGCAGCTTTAAAAGTCCCTACGAGCAGTACTTC. Translated: CASSFKSPYEQYF.

This clonotype was seen a few times. The chain couples TRBV12-3 or TRBV12-4 to TRBJ2-3, with TRBD2 matching over 14 bases. V shed 4 bases, J shed 5 bases, and the junction held 5 bases outside the gene matches. CDR3 length: 16 amino acids. CDR3 residues: CASSSTSGGAVDTQYF. DNA of the CDR3: TGTGCCAGCAGTTCGACTAGCGGGGGGGCCGTAGATACGCAGTATTTT.

The chain is built from TRBV7-9 and TRBJ2-7, with D hard to call. CDR3 length equals 13 residues. CDR1 is SEHNR, CDR2 FQNEAQ, per germline (reference sequence). V lost 5 bases, J lost 4 bases, and 12 bases lay in between. The CDR3 loop is CASSRLSTYEQYF. CDR3 coding DNA: TGTGCCAGCAGCCGACTTTCAACTTACGAGCAGTACTTC.

The sample holds a few counts of this clonotype. This chain connects TRBV28 to TRBJ1-1, with 7 bases lining up with TRBD1. The ends lost 2 bases at V and 3 bases at J; junction bases unmatched: 9. Germline V CDR1 and CDR2: MDHEN, SYDVKM. The CDR3 runs 16 residues. CDR3 nucleotides: TGTGCCAGCAGTTTACAAGGGAGGGGGCGGCACACTGAAGCTTTCTTT. Its translation is CASSLQGRGRHTEAFF.

CDR3 DNA sequence: TGCGCCAGCAGCTTGGCGCCAGGGGCGGGGACTGAAGCTTTCTTT. As protein: CASSLAPGAGTEAFF. The J gene is TRBJ1-1, the V gene TRBV5-1; D is possibly TRBD1 (6 bases). This CDR3 is built from 15 residues. Trimming took off 0 bases at V and 5 bases at J, with 14 bases between the two ends. Per germline, CDR1 SGHRS and CDR2 YFSETQ.

Turning to this clonotype: A much larger clone sits a single nucleotide away, making a read error possible. The V and J genes are TRBV7-9 and TRBJ2-2; the D is unclear. The CDR3 consists of 14 residues. V was cut by 1 base and J by 1 base, with 4 bases left in between. CDR1 is SEHNR, CDR2 FQNEAQ, per germline (reference sequence). The CDR3 nucleotides are TGTGCCAGCAGCTTAGTAGGGAACACCGGGGAGCTGTTTTTT. This sequence encodes CASSLVGNTGELFF.

This chain uses TRBV7-8 with TRBJ1-3; 8 bases map to TRBD1. This CDR3 is built from 14 residues. Looked up from germline, CDR1 is SGHVS and CDR2 is FQNEAQ. Trimming at V came to 5 bases and at J to 4 bases, leaving 4 bases not matched to a gene. The CDR3 nucleotides are TGTGCCAGCAGCAAGGACAGGGCCGGAAACACCATATATTTT. The encoded protein is CASSKDRAGNTIYF.

This clonotype was seen a handful of times. The V call is TRBV7-8, the J call TRBJ1-1; D call uncertain. V lost 5 bases and J lost 0, with 16 bases in between. CDR1 is SGHVS, CDR2 FQNEAQ, per germline. This CDR3 spans 16 amino acids. The CDR3 spells CASSADTILMNTEAFF. For the CDR3, the DNA is TGTGCCAGCAGCGCCGACACCATACTTATGAACACTGAAGCTTTCTTT.

This clonotype came up a few times. The genes are TRBV7-8 and TRBJ2-7; the D gene is possibly TRBD2 (5 bases). The CDR3 is 16 residues long. Trimming cost V 1 base and J 2 bases, with 15 bases left between them. Germline lookup yields CDR1 SGHVS and CDR2 FQNEAQ. The DNA of the CDR3 is TGTGCCAGCAGCTTAGGGTCGACTACAAGACCCTACGAGCAGTACTTC. This translates into CASSLGSTTRPYEQYF. Complete variable domain (other parts from reference TRBV7-8 and TRBJ2-7): GAGVSQSPRYKVAKRGQDVALRCDPISGHVSLFWYQQALGQGPEFLTYFQNEAQLDKSGLPSDRFFAERPEGSVSTLKIQRTQQEDSAVYLCASSLGSTTRPYEQYFGPGTRLTVT.

This clonotype appeared a few times. The chain couples TRBV12-3 or TRBV12-4 to TRBJ2-1; a weak D match, TRBD2 (5 bases). The CDR3 contains 13 residues. V lost 6 bases and J 1 base, leaving 7 bases between the germline ends. CDR3 nucleotide sequence: TGTGCCAGCAGACGGGAATCCTACAATGAGCAGTTCTTC. It codes for CASRRESYNEQFF.

The chain recombines TRBV7-8 with TRBJ2-1, with D maybe TRBD2 (6 bases). This CDR3 contains 14 residues. CDR1 is SGHVS and CDR2 is FQNEAQ in the germline V gene. The V end lost 4 bases, the J end lost 12 bases, and 19 bases lay between the germline ends. The CDR3 nucleotides read TGTGCCAGCAGCTCGCGGCAGGCGGGGTTAGGGCAGTTCTTC. It yields the protein CASSSRQAGLGQFF.

The CDR3 loop is CASSLGLKSYEQYF. The CDR3 nucleotides are TGTGCCAGCAGCTTAGGCCTCAAGTCCTACGAGCAGTACTTC. The chain recombines TRBV7-6 with TRBJ2-7; unclear D gene. Germline CDR1 and CDR2: SGHVS and FNYEAQ. V dropped 1 base and J dropped 1 base, with 8 bases sitting between them. The CDR3 consists of 14 residues. The whole variable domain, remainder taken from reference TRBV7-6 and TRBJ2-7, is GAGVSQSPRYKVTKRGQDVALRCDPISGHVSLYWYRQALGQGPEFLTYFNYEAQQDKSGLPNDRFSAERPEGSISTLTIQRTEQRDSAMYRCASSLGLKSYEQYFGPGTRLTVT.

This clonotype was seen a handful of times. The chain uses TRBV7-2 and TRBJ1-2, with TRBD1 as a possible D gene (6 bases). The V gene lost 1 base and the J gene lost 8 bases, with 17 bases spanning the gap. Germline values: CDR1 SGHTA, CDR2 FQGNSA. This CDR3 has 15 amino acids. Written as DNA, the CDR3 is TGTGCCAGCAGCTTAGTACCACAAGGGGGAAAGGGCTACACCTTC. Translation gives CASSLVPQGGKGYTF.